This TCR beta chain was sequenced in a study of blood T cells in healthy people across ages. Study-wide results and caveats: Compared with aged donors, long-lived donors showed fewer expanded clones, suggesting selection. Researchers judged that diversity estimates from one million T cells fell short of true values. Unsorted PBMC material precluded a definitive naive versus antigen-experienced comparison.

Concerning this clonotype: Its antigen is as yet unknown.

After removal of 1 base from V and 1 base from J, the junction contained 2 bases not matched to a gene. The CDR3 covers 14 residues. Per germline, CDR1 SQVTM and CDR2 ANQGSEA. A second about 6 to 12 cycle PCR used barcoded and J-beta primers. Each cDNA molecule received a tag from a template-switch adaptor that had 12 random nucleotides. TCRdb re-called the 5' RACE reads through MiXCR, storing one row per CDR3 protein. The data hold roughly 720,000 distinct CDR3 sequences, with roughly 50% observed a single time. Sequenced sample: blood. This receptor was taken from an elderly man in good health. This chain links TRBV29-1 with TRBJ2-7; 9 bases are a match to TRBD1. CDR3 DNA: TGCAGCGTTGAAGCCGGGACAGGGTCCTACGAGCAGTACTTC. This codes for CSVEAGTGSYEQYF.